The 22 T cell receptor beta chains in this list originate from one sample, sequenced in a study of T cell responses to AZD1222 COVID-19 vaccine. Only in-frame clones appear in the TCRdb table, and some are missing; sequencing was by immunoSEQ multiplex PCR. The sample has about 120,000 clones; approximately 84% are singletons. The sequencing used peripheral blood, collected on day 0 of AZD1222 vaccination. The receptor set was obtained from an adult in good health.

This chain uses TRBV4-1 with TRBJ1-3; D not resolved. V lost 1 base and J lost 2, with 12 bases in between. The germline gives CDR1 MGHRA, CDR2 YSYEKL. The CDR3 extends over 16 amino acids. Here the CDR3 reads CASSQVPPDAGNTIYF. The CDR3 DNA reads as TGCGCCAGCAGCCAAGTTCCCCCGGACGCTGGAAACACCATATATTTT.

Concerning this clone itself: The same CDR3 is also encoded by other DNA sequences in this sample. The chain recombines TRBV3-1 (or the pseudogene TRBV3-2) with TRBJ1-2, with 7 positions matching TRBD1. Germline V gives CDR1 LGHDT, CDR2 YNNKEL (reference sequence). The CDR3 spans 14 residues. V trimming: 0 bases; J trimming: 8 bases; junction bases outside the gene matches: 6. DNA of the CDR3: TGTGCCAGCAGCCAAGATCATAGGGGGCGCGGCTACACCTTC. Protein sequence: CASSQDHRGRGYTF.

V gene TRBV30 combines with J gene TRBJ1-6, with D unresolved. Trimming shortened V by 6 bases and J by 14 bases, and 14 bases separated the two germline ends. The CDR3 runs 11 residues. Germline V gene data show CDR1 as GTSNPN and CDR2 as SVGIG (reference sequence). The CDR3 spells CACLTSIALHF. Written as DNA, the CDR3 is TGTGCCTGCCTAACCTCGATAGCCCTCCACTTT.

The DNA for the CDR3 is TGCGCCAGCAGCTTGCCCAGACAGGGCGGCACTGAAGCTTTCTTT. It yields the protein CASSLPRQGGTEAFF. V usage is TRBV5-1 and J usage is TRBJ1-1, with TRBD1 identical over 7 bases. The CDR3 runs to 15 residues. V gave up 1 base and J gave up 4 bases; unmatched junction bases: 7. Germline V gives CDR1 SGHRS, CDR2 YFSETQ.

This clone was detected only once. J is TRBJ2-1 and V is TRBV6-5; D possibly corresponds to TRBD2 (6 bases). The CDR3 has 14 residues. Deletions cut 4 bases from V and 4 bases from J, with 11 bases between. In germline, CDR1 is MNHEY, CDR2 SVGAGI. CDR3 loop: CASSSGTYYNEQFF. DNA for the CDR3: TGTGCCAGCAGTTCCGGGACTTATTACAATGAGCAGTTCTTC.

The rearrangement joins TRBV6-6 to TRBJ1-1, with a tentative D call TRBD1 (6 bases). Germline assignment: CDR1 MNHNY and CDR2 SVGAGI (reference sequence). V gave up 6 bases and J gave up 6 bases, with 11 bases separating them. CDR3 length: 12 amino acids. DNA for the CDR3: TGTGCCAGCAGCCTCGGGGGCTCTGAAGCTTTCTTT. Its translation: CASSLGGSEAFF.

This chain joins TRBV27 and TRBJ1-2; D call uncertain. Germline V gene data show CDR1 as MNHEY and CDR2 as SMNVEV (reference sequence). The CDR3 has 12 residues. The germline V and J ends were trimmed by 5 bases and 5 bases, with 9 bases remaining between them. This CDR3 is CASSHDNYGYTF. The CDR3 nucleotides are TGTGCCAGCAGTCACGACAATTATGGCTACACCTTC.

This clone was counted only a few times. The CDR3: CASSFSRAYGYTF. The CDR3, as DNA: TGCGCCAGCAGCTTCTCCCGAGCTTATGGCTACACCTTC. The J gene is TRBJ1-2, the V gene TRBV5-1; no clear D gene. Trimming took 2 bases from V and 5 from J, leaving 10 bases between them. The CDR3 totals 13 residues. Germline CDR1 is SGHRS and CDR2 is YFSETQ. Based on the CDR3 plus reference TRBV5-1 and TRBJ1-2, the full variable domain is KAGVTQTPRYLIKTRGQQVTLSCSPISGHRSVSWYQQTPGQGLQFLFEYFSETQRNKGNFPGRFSGRQFSNSRSEMNVSTLELGDSALYLCASSFSRAYGYTFGSGTRLTVV.

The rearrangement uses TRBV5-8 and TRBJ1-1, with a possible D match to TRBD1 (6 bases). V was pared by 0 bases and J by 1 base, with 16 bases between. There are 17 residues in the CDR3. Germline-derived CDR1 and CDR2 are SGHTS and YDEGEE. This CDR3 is CASSLGYRAGENTEAFF. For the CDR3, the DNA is TGTGCCAGCAGCTTGGGGTACAGGGCGGGGGAGAACACTGAAGCTTTCTTT.

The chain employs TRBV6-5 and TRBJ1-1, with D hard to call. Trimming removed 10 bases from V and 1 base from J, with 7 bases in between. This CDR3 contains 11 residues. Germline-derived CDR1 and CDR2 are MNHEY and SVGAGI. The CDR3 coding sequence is TGTGCCACGGGATCGAACACTGAAGCTTTCTTT. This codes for CATGSNTEAFF.

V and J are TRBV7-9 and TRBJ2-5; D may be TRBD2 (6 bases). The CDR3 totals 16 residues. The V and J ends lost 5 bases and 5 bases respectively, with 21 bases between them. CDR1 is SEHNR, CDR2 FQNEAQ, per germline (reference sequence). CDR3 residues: CASSPPLGEDRETQYF. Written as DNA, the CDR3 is TGTGCCAGCAGCCCCCCCCTTGGGGAGGACCGGGAGACCCAGTACTTC.

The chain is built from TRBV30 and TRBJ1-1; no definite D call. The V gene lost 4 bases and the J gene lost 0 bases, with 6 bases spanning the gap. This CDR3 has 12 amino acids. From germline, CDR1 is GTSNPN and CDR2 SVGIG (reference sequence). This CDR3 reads CAWTGVNTEAFF. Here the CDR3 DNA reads TGTGCCTGGACCGGGGTGAACACTGAAGCTTTCTTT.

The CDR3 region has the DNA TGTGCCAGTAGTAGAAGACTAGCGGGAGGGTCGGATACGCAGTATTTT. Translated, it gives CASSRRLAGGSDTQYF. V gene TRBV19 combines with J gene TRBJ2-3; the match to TRBD2 covers 14 bases. Trimming removed 4 bases from V and 6 bases from J; junction bases left unmatched: 6. The germline gives CDR1 LNHDA, CDR2 SQIVND (reference sequence). The CDR3 is 16 amino acids.

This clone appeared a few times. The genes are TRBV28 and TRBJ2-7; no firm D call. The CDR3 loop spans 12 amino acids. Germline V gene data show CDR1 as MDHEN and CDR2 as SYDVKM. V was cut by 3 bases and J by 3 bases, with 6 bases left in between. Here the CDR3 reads CASSLLRYEQYF. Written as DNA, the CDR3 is TGTGCCAGCAGTTTGCTCCGCTACGAGCAGTACTTC.

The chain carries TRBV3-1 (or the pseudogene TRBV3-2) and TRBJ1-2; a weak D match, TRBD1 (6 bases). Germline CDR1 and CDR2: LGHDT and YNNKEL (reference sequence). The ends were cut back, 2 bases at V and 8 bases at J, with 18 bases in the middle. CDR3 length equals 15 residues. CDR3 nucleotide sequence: TGTGCCAGCAGCCAATCAAATACAGGGAAACGGGGCTACACCTTC. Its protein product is CASSQSNTGKRGYTF.

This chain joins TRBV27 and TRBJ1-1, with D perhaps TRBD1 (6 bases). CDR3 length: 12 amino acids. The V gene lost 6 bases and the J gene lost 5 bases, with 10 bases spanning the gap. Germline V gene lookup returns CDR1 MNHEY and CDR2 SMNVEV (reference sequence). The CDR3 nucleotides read TGTGCCAGCAGGCGTGGGACAACTGAAGCTTTCTTT. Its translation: CASRRGTTEAFF.

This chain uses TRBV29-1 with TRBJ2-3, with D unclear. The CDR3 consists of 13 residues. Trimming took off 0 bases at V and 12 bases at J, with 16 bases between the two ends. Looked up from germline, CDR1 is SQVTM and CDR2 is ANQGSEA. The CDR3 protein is CSVEEGAGVFQYF. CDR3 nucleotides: TGCAGCGTTGAAGAAGGCGCTGGGGTATTCCAGTATTTT.

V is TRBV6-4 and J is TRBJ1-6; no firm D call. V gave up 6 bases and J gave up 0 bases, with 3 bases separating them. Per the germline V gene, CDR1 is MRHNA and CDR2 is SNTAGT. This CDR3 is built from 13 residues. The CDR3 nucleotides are TGTGCCAGCAGCAGCTCCTATAATTCACCCCTCCACTTT. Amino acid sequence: CASSSSYNSPLHF.

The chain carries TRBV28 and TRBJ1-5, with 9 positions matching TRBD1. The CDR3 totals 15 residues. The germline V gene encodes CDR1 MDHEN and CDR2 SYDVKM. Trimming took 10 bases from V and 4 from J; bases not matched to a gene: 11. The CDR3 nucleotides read TGTGCCACGCCGATAGAAGGACAGGGGAATCAGCCCCAGCATTTT. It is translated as CATPIEGQGNQPQHF. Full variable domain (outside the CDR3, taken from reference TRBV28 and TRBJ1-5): DVKVTQSSRYLVKRTGEKVFLECVQDMDHENMFWYRQDPGLGLRLIYFSYDVKMKEKGDIPEGYSVSREKKERFSLILESASTNQTSMYLCATPIEGQGNQPQHFGDGTRLSIL.

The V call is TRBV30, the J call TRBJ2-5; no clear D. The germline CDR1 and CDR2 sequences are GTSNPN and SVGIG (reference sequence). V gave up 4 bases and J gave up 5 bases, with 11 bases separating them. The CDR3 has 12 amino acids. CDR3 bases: TGTGCCTGGAAGAAGTTGAGCGAGACCCAGTACTTC. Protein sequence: CAWKKLSETQYF.

CDR3 amino acids: CASSQDFQGGTF. The CDR3 coding sequence is TGTGCCAGCAGCCAAGATTTTCAGGGAGGCACCTTC. J is TRBJ1-2 and V is TRBV3-1 (or the pseudogene TRBV3-2), with D maybe TRBD1 (5 bases). The V end was cut by 0 bases, the J end by 13 bases, with 12 bases between. The CDR3 has 12 amino acids. Germline lookup yields CDR1 LGHDT and CDR2 YNNKEL (reference sequence).

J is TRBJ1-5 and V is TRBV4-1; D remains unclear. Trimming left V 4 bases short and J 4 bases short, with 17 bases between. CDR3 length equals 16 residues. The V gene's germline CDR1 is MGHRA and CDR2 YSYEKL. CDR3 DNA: TGCGCCAGCAGCCCCGACGGTGGAATAGGAAATCAGCCCCAGCATTTT. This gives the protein CASSPDGGIGNQPQHF.